This T cell receptor (beta chain) is drawn from a study of human CD8 memory T cell subsets. Among CD8+ T cells, TPEX were CCR7+ PD-1+ TIGIT+ early memory cells with exhausted-like traits. Buffy coats that had been collected from healthy donors served as the PBMC source. CD8+ T cells were isolated by negative magnetic selection. Germline CDR1 is SNHLY and CDR2 is FYNNEI. The CDR3 has 14 residues. Findings and limits, study-wide: Similarly high diversity was seen in stem-like memory and precursor exhausted T cells, but not in effector memory cells. Chao1 estimates suggested stem-like memory T cells exceeded precursor exhausted T cells in diversity.

UMI-labeled 5' RACE was the method by which TCR beta libraries were made. TCRdb reprocessed the 5' RACE reads, keeping one entry per CDR3 protein, no DNA. In all, the sample yields about 6,500 distinct CDR3 sequences. Notes on this clonotype: Its antigen is still unknown.

This rearrangement joins TRBV2 to TRBJ2-1. The sequenced sample consisted of CD8+ T cells from PBMCs. The TCR originated in a human donor in good health. The CDR3 spells CASSALGSYNEQFF.